The rows below give T cell receptor beta chains drawn from one sample of a study of OX40 agonist ivuxolimab in advanced cancers. TCRdb's copy holds only in-frame clones and misses some; the assay was immunoSEQ multiplex PCR. This table holds about 78,000 clones, around 91% found once. The sequencing here drew on CD4+ or CD8+ T cells sorted from blood, taken in a trial of the OX40 agonist ivuxolimab. The receptors stem from an adult with an advanced solid tumor such as melanoma, head and neck, liver or kidney cancer. The CDR3 runs from the conserved cysteine through the conserved F or W. Fields, in order: D gene, clone size, J gene, V gene, CDR3 protein, CDR3 DNA. A D gene is named only where the DNA matches it firmly. A row's size may be missing; if present it is once, few, many or a size class.

>-|-|TRBJ2-6|TRBV5-1
CASSDPVFSGANVLTF
TGCGCCAGCAGCGACCCCGTGTTTTCTGGGGCCAACGTCCTGACTTTC
>-|-|TRBJ2-5|TRBV7-9
CASSLSRMGFGETQYF
TGTGCCAGCAGCTTAAGTCGCATGGGCTTCGGAGAGACCCAGTACTTC
>-|once|TRBJ1-2|TRBV21-1
CASSQRKGLNYGYTF
TGTGCCAGCAGCCAAAGGAAAGGGCTAAACTATGGCTACACCTTC
>-|few|TRBJ1-3|TRBV7-9
CASSLVNTIYF
TGTGCCAGCAGCTTAGTAAACACCATATATTTT
>-|-|TRBJ2-7|TRBV7-9
CASSFDHGSIGYEQYF
TGTGCCAGCAGCTTTGACCACGGAAGCATAGGCTACGAGCAGTACTTC
>-|-|TRBJ1-2|TRBV7-9
CASSSPTPSYYGYTF
TGTGCCAGCAGCTCTCCGACGCCGAGCTACTATGGCTACACCTTC
>-|-|TRBJ2-2|TRBV21-1
CASSGRSGTGELFF
TGTGCCAGCAGTGGCCGCTCGGGAACCGGGGAGCTGTTTTTT
>-|-|TRBJ1-4|TRBV11-2
CASSPPTREKLFF
TGTGCCAGCAGCCCGCCCACCCGCGAAAAACTGTTTTTT
>-|-|TRBJ1-4|TRBV19
CASSISVATNEKLFF
TGTGCCAGTAGTATCTCGGTTGCAACTAATGAAAAACTGTTTTTT
>-|-|TRBJ1-3|TRBV18
CASSPQAFSGNTIYF
TGTGCCAGCTCACCACAGGCATTCTCTGGAAACACCATATATTTT
>TRBD2|-|TRBJ2-3|TRBV7-9
CASSQYSGSRTDTQYF
TGTGCCAGCAGCCAATATAGCGGGAGCCGCACAGATACGCAGTATTTT
>-|-|TRBJ2-7|TRBV7-9
CASSLGQLYEQYF
TGTGCCAGCAGCTTAGGACAGCTCTACGAGCAGTACTTC
>-|-|TRBJ1-2|TRBV6-1
CASSERAGPYGYTF
TGTGCCAGCAGTGAAAGGGCTGGACCCTATGGCTACACCTTC
>-|-|TRBJ2-3|TRBV19
CASSMIIGGSLSTDTQYF
TGTGCCAGTAGTATGATTATAGGCGGATCCCTTAGCACAGATACGCAGTATTTT
>-|-|TRBJ2-2|TRBV9
CASSVIHGLNTGELFF
TGTGCCAGCAGCGTCATTCATGGTCTGAACACCGGGGAGCTGTTTTTT
>-|-|TRBJ1-1|TRBV4-1
CASSLAGGWAFF
TGCGCCAGCAGCCTCGCCGGGGGTTGGGCTTTCTTT
>-|-|TRBJ1-4|TRBV2
CASSGQPNEKLFF
TGTGCCAGCAGTGGGCAGCCTAATGAAAAACTGTTTTTT
>TRBD2|-|TRBJ2-2|TRBV30
CASAGGFNTGELFF
TGTGCCTCAGCGGGGGGTTTTAACACCGGGGAGCTGTTTTTT
>-|-|TRBJ2-3|TRBV7-2
CASSLRTDTQYF
TGTGCCAGCAGCTTACGCACAGATACGCAGTATTTT
>-|once|TRBJ1-5|TRBV11-2
CASSLTNQPQHF
TGTGCCAGCAGCTTAACAAATCAGCCCCAGCATTTT
>-|-|TRBJ1-2|TRBV2
CASREGTTTGYTF
TGTGCCAGCAGGGAGGGGACAACTACAGGCTACACCTTC
>-|few|TRBJ2-3|TRBV5-1
CASSLGSVGAASTDTQYF
TGCGCCAGCAGCTTGGGATCGGTAGGGGCAGCTAGCACAGATACGCAGTATTTT
>-|-|TRBJ1-1|TRBV19
CASTPGGWNTEAFF
TGTGCCAGTACACCGGGAGGGTGGAACACTGAAGCTTTCTTT
>-|-|TRBJ2-6|TRBV6-5
CASSQTSGANVLTF
TGTGCCAGCAGTCAGACCTCTGGGGCCAACGTCCTGACTTTC
>TRBD1|-|TRBJ1-2|TRBV7-2
CASSLYGTVYGYTF
TGTGCCAGCAGCTTATATGGGACAGTATATGGCTACACCTTC
>TRBD2|-|TRBJ2-1|TRBV29-1
CSVGGLAGRDEQFF
TGCAGCGTTGGGGGACTAGCGGGACGGGATGAGCAGTTCTTC
>TRBD1|-|TRBJ1-2|TRBV28
CASSSGDRYGYTF
TGTGCCAGCAGTTCAGGGGACAGGTATGGCTACACCTTC
>-|-|TRBJ1-2|TRBV2
CASRGAGGGYTF
TGTGCCAGCAGGGGCGCCGGCGGGGGCTACACCTTC
>-|-|TRBJ1-1|TRBV7-9
CASSLGEGDTEAFF
TGTGCCAGCAGCTTAGGGGAGGGGGACACTGAAGCTTTCTTT
>-|-|TRBJ1-3|TRBV19
CASSINGNTIYF
TGTGCCAGTAGTATAAATGGAAACACCATATATTTT
>TRBD1|-|TRBJ1-4|TRBV28
CASSPGQGTRQGAGKLFF
TGTGCCAGCAGTCCCGGACAGGGAACTAGACAGGGGGCAGGAAAACTGTTTTTT
>-|once|TRBJ2-2|TRBV19
CASMRGAKDGTGELFF
TGTGCCAGTATGAGAGGGGCGAAGGATGGCACCGGGGAGCTGTTTTTT
>TRBD2|-|TRBJ2-2|TRBV27
CASSLPGGVTGELFF
TGTGCCAGCAGTTTACCGGGAGGGGTCACCGGGGAGCTGTTTTTT
>TRBD2|-|TRBJ2-5|TRBV5-4
CASSLLAGTVETQYF
TGTGCCAGCAGCCTTTTAGCGGGGACGGTAGAGACCCAGTACTTC
>-|-|TRBJ2-1|TRBV28
CASSLIFGEQFF
TGTGCCAGCAGTTTGATTTTCGGTGAGCAGTTCTTC
>-|-|TRBJ1-3|TRBV11-1
CASRPTGNSGNTIYF
TGTGCCAGCAGACCTACAGGAAACTCTGGGAACACCATATATTTT
>-|-|TRBJ1-5|TRBV6-5
CASSYSAGRSNQPQHF
TGTGCCAGCAGTTACTCGGCTGGGCGAAGCAATCAGCCCCAGCATTTT
>-|-|TRBJ2-2|TRBV19
CASRGASTNTGELFF
TGTGCCAGTAGGGGGGCGTCCACGAACACCGGGGAGCTGTTTTTT
>TRBD1|-|TRBJ2-2|TRBV29-1
CSAWDRNTGELFF
TGCAGCGCCTGGGACAGGAACACCGGGGAGCTGTTTTTT
>-|-|TRBJ1-1|TRBV10-3
CAISVWANTEAFF
TGTGCCATCAGTGTTTGGGCGAACACTGAAGCTTTCTTT
>-|-|TRBJ1-3|TRBV9
CASSPNWGSSVSGNTIYF
TGTGCCAGCAGCCCCAACTGGGGGAGCAGCGTCTCTGGAAACACCATATATTTT
>-|once|TRBJ1-5|TRBV5-1
CASSFEGFGQPQHF
TGCGCCAGCAGCTTTGAGGGCTTCGGTCAGCCCCAGCATTTT
>-|-|TRBJ2-3|TRBV11-2
CASSFPPDTQYF
TGTGCCAGCAGCTTTCCCCCAGATACGCAGTATTTT
>-|-|TRBJ1-4|TRBV2
CASVGGHNEKLFF
TGTGCCAGTGTAGGGGGGCATAATGAAAAACTGTTTTTT
>-|-|TRBJ2-7|TRBV7-8
CASLGPRGHYEQYF
TGTGCCAGTCTCGGACCAAGAGGGCACTACGAGCAGTACTTC
>-|-|TRBJ2-5|TRBV6-5
CASTTTGEETQYF
TGTGCCAGCACCACTACCGGGGAAGAGACCCAGTACTTC
>-|-|TRBJ2-7|TRBV2
CASTKRTEAYEQYF
TGTGCCAGCACCAAACGGACGGAAGCCTACGAGCAGTACTTC
>-|-|TRBJ2-7|TRBV4-1
CASSRRYEQYF
TGCGCCAGCAGCCGTCGGTACGAGCAGTACTTC
>-|once|TRBJ2-7|TRBV7-1
CASSLDGEQYF
TGTGCCAGCAGCTTAGACGGGGAGCAGTACTTC
>-|-|TRBJ2-3|TRBV10-2
CASSIREDTQYF
TGCGCCAGCAGCATCAGGGAGGATACGCAGTATTTT
>-|-|TRBJ1-1|TRBV19
CASSRTPGMNTEAFF
TGTGCCAGTAGTCGTACGCCAGGAATGAACACTGAAGCTTTCTTT
>-|-|TRBJ1-1|TRBV6-5
CASSRRLATEAFF
TGTGCCAGCAGTCGTAGGCTGGCCACTGAAGCTTTCTTT
>-|-|TRBJ1-2|TRBV7-8
CASSLGVNYGYTF
TGTGCCAGCAGCTTAGGGGTTAACTATGGCTACACCTTC
>-|-|TRBJ1-1|TRBV28
CASSSPGDTEAFF
TGTGCCAGCAGCTCTCCGGGGGACACTGAAGCTTTCTTT
>-|-|TRBJ1-1|TRBV19
CASISSNSAVRIWEAFF
TGTGCCAGTATTTCCTCCAACTCCGCGGTGCGGATCTGGGAAGCTTTCTTT